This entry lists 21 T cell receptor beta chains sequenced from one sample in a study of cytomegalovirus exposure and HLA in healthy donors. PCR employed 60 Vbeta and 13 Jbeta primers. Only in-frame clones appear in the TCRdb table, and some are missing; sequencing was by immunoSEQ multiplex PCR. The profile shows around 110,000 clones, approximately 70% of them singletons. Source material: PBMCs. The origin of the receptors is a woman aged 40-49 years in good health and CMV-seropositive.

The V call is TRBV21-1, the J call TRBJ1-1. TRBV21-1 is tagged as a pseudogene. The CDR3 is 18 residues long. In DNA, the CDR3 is TGTGCCAGCAGGCTTAACGGGGGATTTAGTGGTAAGGACACTGAAGCTTTCTTT. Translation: CASRLNGGFSGKDTEAFF.

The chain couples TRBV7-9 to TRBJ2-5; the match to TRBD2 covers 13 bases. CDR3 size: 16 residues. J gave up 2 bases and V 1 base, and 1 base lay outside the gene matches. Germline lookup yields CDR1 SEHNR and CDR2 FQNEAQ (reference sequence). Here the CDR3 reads CASSLGTSGGQETQYF. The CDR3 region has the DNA TGTGCCAGCAGCTTAGGGACTAGCGGGGGACAAGAGACCCAGTACTTC.

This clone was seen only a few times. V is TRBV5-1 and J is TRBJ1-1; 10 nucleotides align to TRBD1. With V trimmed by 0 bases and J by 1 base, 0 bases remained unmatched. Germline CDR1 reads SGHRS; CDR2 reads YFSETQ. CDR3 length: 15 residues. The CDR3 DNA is TGCGCCAGCAGCTTGGGGGACAGGGGGAACACTGAAGCTTTCTTT. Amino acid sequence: CASSLGDRGNTEAFF.

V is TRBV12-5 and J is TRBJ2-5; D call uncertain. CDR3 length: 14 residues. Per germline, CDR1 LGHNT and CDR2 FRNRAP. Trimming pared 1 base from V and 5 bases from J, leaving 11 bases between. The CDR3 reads CASGLGAPVETQYF. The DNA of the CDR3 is TGTGCTAGTGGTTTGGGGGCGCCCGTGGAGACCCAGTACTTC.

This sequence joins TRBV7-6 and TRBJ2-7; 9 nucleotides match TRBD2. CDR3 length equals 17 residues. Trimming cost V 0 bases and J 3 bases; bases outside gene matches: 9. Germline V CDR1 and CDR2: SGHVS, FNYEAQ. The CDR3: CASSLASSGTHLYEQYF. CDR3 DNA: TGTGCCAGCAGCTTAGCGTCTAGCGGGACGCACCTCTACGAGCAGTACTTC.

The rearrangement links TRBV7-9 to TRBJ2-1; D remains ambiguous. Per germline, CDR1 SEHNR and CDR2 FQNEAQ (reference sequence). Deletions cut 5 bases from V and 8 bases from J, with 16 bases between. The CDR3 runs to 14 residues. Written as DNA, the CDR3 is TGTGCCAGCAGCCCCCTTTTTAGTTTCGATGAGCAGTTCTTC. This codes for CASSPLFSFDEQFF.

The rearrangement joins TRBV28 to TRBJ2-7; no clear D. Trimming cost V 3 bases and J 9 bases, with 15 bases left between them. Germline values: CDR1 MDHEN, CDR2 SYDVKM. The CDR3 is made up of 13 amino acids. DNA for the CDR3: TGTGCCAGCAGTTTTTGGGCCAGTCTTGGGCAGTACTTC. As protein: CASSFWASLGQYF. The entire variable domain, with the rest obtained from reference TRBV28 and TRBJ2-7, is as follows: DVKVTQSSRYLVKRTGEKVFLECVQDMDHENMFWYRQDPGLGLRLIYFSYDVKMKEKGDIPEGYSVSREKKERFSLILESASTNQTSMYLCASSFWASLGQYFGPGTRLTVT.

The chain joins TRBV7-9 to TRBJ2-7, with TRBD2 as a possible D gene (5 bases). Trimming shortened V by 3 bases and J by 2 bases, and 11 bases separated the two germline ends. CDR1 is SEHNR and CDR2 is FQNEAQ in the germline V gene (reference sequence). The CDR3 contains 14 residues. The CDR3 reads CASSFPGLPYEQYF. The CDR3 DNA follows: TGTGCCAGCAGCTTTCCCGGACTGCCCTACGAGCAGTACTTC.

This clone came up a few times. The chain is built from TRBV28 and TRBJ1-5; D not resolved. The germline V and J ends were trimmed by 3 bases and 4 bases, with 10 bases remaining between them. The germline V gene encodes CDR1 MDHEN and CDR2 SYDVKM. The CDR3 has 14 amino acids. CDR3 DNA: TGTGCCAGCAGTTTTTCCGGAGTTAATCAGCCCCAGCATTTT. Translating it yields CASSFSGVNQPQHF.

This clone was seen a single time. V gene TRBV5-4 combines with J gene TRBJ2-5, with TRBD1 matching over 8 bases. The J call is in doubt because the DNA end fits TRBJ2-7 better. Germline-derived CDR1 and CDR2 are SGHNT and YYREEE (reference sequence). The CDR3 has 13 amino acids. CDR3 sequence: CASSMDRDYEQYF. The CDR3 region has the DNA TGTGCCAGCAGCATGGACAGGGACTACGAGCAGTACTTC.

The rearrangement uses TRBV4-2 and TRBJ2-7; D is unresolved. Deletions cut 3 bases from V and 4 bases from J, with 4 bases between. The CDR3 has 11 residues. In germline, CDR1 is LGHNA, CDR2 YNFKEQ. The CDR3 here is CASSHQYEQYF. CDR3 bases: TGTGCCAGCAGCCACCAATACGAGCAGTACTTC.

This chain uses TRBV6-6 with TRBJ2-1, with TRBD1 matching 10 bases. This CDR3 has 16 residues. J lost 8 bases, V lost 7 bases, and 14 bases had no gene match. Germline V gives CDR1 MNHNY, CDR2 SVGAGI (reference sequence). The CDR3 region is CASTSRTGGNIHEQFF. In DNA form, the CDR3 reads TGTGCCAGCACCTCCCGGACAGGGGGTAATATCCATGAGCAGTTCTTC.

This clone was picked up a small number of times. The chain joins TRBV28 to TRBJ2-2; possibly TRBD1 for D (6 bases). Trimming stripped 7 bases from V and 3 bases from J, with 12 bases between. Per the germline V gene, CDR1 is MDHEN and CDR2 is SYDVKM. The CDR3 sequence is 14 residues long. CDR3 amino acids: CASKSGTYTGELFF. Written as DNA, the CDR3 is TGTGCCAGCAAATCCGGGACATACACCGGGGAGCTGTTTTTT.

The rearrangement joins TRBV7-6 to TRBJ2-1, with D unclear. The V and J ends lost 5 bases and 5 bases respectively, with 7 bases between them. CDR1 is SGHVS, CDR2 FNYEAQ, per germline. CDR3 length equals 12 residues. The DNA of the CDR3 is TGTGCCAGCAGCCCCTTTAACAATGAGCAGTTCTTC. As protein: CASSPFNNEQFF.

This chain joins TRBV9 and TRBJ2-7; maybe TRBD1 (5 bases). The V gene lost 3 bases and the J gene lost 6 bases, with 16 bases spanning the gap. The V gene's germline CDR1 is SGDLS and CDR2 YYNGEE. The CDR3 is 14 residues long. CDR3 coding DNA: TGTGCCAGCAGCGCGACTGTGGGGCTCTCCGAGCAGTACTTC. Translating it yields CASSATVGLSEQYF.

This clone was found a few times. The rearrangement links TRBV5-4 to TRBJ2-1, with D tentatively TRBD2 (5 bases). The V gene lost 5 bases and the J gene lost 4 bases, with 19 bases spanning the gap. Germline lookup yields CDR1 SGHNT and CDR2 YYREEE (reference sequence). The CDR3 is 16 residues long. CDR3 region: CASSSSEVLVYNEQFF. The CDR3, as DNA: TGTGCCAGCAGTTCCTCGGAGGTTTTGGTGTACAATGAGCAGTTCTTC.

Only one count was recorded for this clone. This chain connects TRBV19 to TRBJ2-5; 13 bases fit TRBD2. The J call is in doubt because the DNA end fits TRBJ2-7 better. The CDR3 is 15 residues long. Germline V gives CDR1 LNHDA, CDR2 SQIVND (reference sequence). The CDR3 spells CASSKLAGGAYEQYF. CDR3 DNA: TGTGCCAGTAGTAAACTAGCGGGAGGGGCCTACGAGCAGTACTTC.

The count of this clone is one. CDR3 amino acids: CSVPLGGGPYNEQFF. The CDR3 DNA is TGCAGCGTCCCGCTTGGGGGAGGGCCGTACAATGAGCAGTTCTTC. The rearrangement joins TRBV29-1 to TRBJ2-1, with 7 nucleotides matching TRBD2. The germline V gene encodes CDR1 SQVTM and CDR2 ANQGSEA. The CDR3 totals 15 residues. V was clipped by 6 bases and J by 4 bases; unmatched bases: 12.

This CDR3 is CASGFSANGYTF. In DNA, the CDR3 is TGTGCCAGCGGTTTTAGCGCGAATGGCTACACCTTC. V usage is TRBV7-3 and J usage is TRBJ1-2; no clear D. CDR1 is SGHTA, CDR2 FQGTGA, per germline. V gave up 8 bases and J gave up 6 bases, with 13 bases separating them. This CDR3 contains 12 residues.

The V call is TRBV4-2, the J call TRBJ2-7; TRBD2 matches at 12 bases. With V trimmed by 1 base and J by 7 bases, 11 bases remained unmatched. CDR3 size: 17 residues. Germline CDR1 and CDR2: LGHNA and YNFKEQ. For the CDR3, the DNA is TGTGCCAGCAGCCAAGTATCGCCCCCACTAGCGGGAGGTGAGCAGTACTTC. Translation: CASSQVSPPLAGGEQYF.

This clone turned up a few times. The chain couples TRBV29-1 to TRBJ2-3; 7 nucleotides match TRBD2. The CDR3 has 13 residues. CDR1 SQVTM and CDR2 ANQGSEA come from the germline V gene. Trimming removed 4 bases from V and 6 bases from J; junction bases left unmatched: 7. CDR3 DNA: TGCAGCGTTGCCGGGGAGGGAGTTGATACGCAGTATTTT. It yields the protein CSVAGEGVDTQYF.